Presented here are 6 T cell receptor beta chains from one specimen sequenced in a study of beta chain features in type 1 diabetes. cDNA synthesis used the whole RNA isolate, giving expressed TCRB sequences. The repertoire was sequenced with immunoSEQ multiplex PCR; TCRdb's copy has only in-frame clones and lacks some. Among 390,000 or so clones listed, approximately 15% were seen once. The sequenced sample consisted of naive CD4+ T cells from blood. These receptors came from a man in his thirties or forties in good health.

This clone occurred a few times. The chain is built from TRBV6-1 and TRBJ1-2; D unclear. Germline CDR1 is MNHNS and CDR2 is SASEGT. V lost 4 bases, J lost 8 bases, and 17 bases lay in between. The CDR3 sequence is 14 residues long. CDR3 amino acids: CASSVPPRDRGYTF. The CDR3 nucleotides are TGTGCCAGCAGTGTTCCTCCTAGGGATCGGGGCTACACCTTC.

In its sample, this clone was seen a few times. Other DNA sequences of this sample code for an identical CDR3. The chain carries TRBV18 and TRBJ1-1; D gene uncertain. V was shortened by 1 base and J by 0 bases, with 3 bases between the two germline ends. In germline, CDR1 is KGHSH, CDR2 LQKENI. The CDR3 runs to 13 residues. Here the CDR3 reads CASSPQMNTEAFF. The DNA for the CDR3 is TGTGCCAGCTCACCACAGATGAACACTGAAGCTTTCTTT.

The chain combines TRBV6-1 with TRBJ2-7, with 7 bases identical to TRBD1. Germline CDR1 is MNHNS and CDR2 is SASEGT. Germline trimming cut 6 bases from V and 5 bases from J; bases unmatched to any gene: 7. The CDR3 sequence is 13 residues long. The CDR3 DNA follows: TGTGCCAGCAGCCCGACAGGGATGGACGAGCAGTACGTC. Protein product: CASSPTGMDEQYV.

The chain combines TRBV10-3 with TRBJ2-7, with D hard to call. Germline V CDR1 and CDR2: ENHRY, SYGVKD. This CDR3 has 11 residues. The ends were cut back, 7 bases at V and 6 bases at J, with 10 bases in the middle. The CDR3 region has the DNA TGTGCCATCAAGAACAGCTGCGAGCAGTACGTC. Its protein product is CAIKNSCEQYV.

Only a few counts were recorded for this clone. This rearrangement joins TRBV4-1 to TRBJ2-7; D unresolved. This CDR3 is 14 amino acids long. V lost 0 bases and J lost 2, with 8 bases in between. Germline V CDR1 and CDR2: MGHRA, YSYEKL. CDR3 amino acids: CASSQEHRPYEQYF. The CDR3 DNA follows: TGCGCCAGCAGCCAAGAACACAGACCCTACGAGCAGTACTTC.

The chain joins TRBV5-6 to TRBJ2-1; TRBD2 matches 14 bases. Germline V gives CDR1 SGHDT, CDR2 YYEEEE. The CDR3 runs to 19 residues. With 1 base clipped from V and 3 bases from J, the junction kept 9 bases outside the gene matches. The CDR3 DNA reads TGTGCCAGCAGCTTGAACAGGGGACTAGCGGGAGATCGCTACAATGAGCAGTTCTTC. This codes for CASSLNRGLAGDRYNEQFF.